The T cell receptor beta chain under discussion was sequenced for a study of cytomegalovirus exposure and HLA in healthy donors. Germline-derived CDR1 and CDR2 are GTSNPN and SVGIG (reference sequence). The CDR3 has 16 amino acids. The germline V and J ends were trimmed by 3 bases and 4 bases, with 22 bases remaining between them. PCR employed 60 Vbeta and 13 Jbeta primers. Assay: immunoSEQ multiplex PCR; the TCRdb copy retains only in-frame clones and omits some. This sample has under 150,000 clones; roughly 80% occur once, and the top ten carry about 5.4%. The clonotype was recovered from a woman aged 25-40 years in good health and CMV-seropositive. Sample: PBMCs. The rearrangement uses TRBV30 and TRBJ2-7; D may be TRBD1 (6 bases). The CDR3 loop reads CAWRQRTGPYLYEQYF. CDR3 nucleotide sequence: TGTGCCTGGAGGCAGCGTACAGGGCCGTACTTGTACGAGCAGTACTTC.